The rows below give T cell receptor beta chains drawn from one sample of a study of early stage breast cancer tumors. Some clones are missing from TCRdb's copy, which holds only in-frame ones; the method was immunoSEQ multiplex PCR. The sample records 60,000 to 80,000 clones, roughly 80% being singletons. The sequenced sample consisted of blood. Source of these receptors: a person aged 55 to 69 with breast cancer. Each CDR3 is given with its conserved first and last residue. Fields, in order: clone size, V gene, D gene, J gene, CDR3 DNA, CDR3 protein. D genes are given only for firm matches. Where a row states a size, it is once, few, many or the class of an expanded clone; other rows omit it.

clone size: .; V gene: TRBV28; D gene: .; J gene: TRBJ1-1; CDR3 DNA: TGTGCCAGCAGTTTTATTAGACAAGACACTGAAGCTTTCTTT; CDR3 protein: CASSFIRQDTEAFF
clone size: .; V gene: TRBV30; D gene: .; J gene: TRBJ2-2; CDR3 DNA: TGTGCCTGGAGTGCGGGACGGCCCTACGGGGAGCTGTTTTTT; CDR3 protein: CAWSAGRPYGELFF
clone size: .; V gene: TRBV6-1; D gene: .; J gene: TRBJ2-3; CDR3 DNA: TGTGCCAGCAGGGGGGTAGCGAACACAGATACGCAGTATTTT; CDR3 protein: CASRGVANTDTQYF
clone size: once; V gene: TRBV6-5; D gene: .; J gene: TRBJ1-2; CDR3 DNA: TGTGCCAGCAGTCGACCCGACAGCCTCTATGGCTACACCTTC; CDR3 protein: CASSRPDSLYGYTF
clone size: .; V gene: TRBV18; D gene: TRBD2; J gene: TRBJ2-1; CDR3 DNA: TGTGCCAGCTCACCCTCCCCTCTACGCGGGGGGCGGTTCTTC; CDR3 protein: CASSPSPLRGGRFF
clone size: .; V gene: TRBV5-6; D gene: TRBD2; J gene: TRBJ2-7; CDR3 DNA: TGTGCCAGCAGCTGGGGGGGTCCGGGGAACTACGAGCAGTACTTC; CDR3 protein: CASSWGGPGNYEQYF
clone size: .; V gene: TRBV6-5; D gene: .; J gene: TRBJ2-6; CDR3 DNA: TGTGCCAGCAGTAAGACTGGGGCCAACGTCCTGACTTTC; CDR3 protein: CASSKTGANVLTF
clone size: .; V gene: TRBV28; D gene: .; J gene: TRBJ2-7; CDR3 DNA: TGTGCCAGCAATACCGGAGACCAGGGCGAGCAGTACTTC; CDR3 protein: CASNTGDQGEQYF
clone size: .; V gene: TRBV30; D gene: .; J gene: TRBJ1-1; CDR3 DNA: TGTGCCCGGACCTACGGGCGGGGGGAAGCTTTCTTT; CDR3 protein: CARTYGRGEAFF
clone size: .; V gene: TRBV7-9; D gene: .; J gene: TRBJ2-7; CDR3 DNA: TGTGCCAGCAGCTACCGATCCGGCTCCTACGAGCAGTACTTC; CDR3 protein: CASSYRSGSYEQYF